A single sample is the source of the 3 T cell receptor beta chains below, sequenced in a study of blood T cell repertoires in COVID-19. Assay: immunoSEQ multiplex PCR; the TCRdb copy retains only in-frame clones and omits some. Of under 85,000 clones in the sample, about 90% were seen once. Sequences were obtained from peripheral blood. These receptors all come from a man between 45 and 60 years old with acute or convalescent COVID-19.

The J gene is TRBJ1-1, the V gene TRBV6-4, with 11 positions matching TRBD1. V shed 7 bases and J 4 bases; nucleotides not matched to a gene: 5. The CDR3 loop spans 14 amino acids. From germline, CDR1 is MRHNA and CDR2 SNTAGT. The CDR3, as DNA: TGTGCCAGCATAGGGGACAGGGGGTTCACTGAAGCTTTCTTT. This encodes CASIGDRGFTEAFF.

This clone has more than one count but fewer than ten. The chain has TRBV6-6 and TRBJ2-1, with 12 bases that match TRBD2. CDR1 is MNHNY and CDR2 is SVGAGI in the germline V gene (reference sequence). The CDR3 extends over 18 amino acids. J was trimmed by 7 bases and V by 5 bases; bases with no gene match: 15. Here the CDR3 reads CASSGSRSTSGRRNEQFF. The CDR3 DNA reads TGTGCCAGCAGTGGATCACGATCGACTAGCGGGAGAAGGAATGAGCAGTTCTTC.

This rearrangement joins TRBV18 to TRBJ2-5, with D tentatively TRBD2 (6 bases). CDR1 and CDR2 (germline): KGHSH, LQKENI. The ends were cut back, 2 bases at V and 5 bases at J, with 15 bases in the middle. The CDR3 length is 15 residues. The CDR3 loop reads CASSPKAGLGETQYF. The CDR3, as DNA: TGTGCCAGCTCACCAAAGGCGGGGCTGGGGGAGACCCAGTACTTC.